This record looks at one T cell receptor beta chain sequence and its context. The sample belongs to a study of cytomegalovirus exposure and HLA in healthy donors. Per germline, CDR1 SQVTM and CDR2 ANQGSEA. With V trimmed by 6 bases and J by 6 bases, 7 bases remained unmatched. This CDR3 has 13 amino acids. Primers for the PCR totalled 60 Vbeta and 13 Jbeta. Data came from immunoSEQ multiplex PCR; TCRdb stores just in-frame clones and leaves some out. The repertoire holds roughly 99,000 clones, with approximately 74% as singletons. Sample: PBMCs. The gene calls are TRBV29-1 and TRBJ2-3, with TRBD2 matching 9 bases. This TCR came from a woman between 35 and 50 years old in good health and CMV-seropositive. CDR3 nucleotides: TGCAGCGTAGAAACTACTAGCGGGGATACGCAGTATTTT. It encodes CSVETTSGDTQYF.